The clone carrying this T cell receptor (beta chain) was counted only a few times. TCRdb's table, derived via immunoSEQ multiplex PCR, lists solely in-frame clones and lacks some. The sample carries under 300,000 clones, 70% to 75% recorded once. The sample is drawn from a study of blood T cell repertoires in COVID-19. The V gene end was trimmed by 5 bases and the J gene end by 7 bases; junction bases not matched to a gene: 5. The CDR3 consists of 14 residues. From germline, CDR1 is SGHTA and CDR2 FQGNSA. The rearrangement uses TRBV7-2 and TRBJ1-5; 10 nucleotides match TRBD1. This receptor was taken from a woman older than 75 with acute or convalescent COVID-19. Sequencing was performed on peripheral blood. CDR3 nucleotides: TGTGCCAGCAGCCCTGGGACAGGGGTGCAGCCCCAGCATTTT. Protein product: CASSPGTGVQPQHF.